This record covers a single TCR beta chain. Its cognate antigen is unknown. The source of the sample is a study of identical twins. The authors used template switching to add a universal primer site and gave cDNA unique molecular identifiers. TCRdb passed the 5' RACE reads through MiXCR, listing each CDR3 protein once. The repertoire holds 1.5 million to 2 million distinct CDR3 sequences, with about 32% as singletons. The germline V gene has CDR1 SGHAT and CDR2 FQDESV (reference sequence). CDR3 length: 15 amino acids. V lost 3 bases to trimming and J lost 1 base, with 12 bases between them. Findings and caveats of the study: The same donors were not followed; conclusions instead depended on cross-sectional statistical analysis. Sharing of beta out-of-frame sequences by twins showed a weaker excess.

The clonotype comes from a newborn girl in good health. This chain uses TRBV11-1 with TRBJ2-5; a weak D match, TRBD2 (5 bases). The sample comprised cord blood. The CDR3 bases are TGTGCCAGCAGCTTGAGGGCCTTATTCCAAGAGACCCAGTACTTC. Amino acids: CASSLRALFQETQYF.